This entry concerns a single T cell receptor (beta chain). What it binds is unknown. As TCR cDNA was made by 5'RACE template switching, a universal primer site and UMIs were added. TCRdb re-called the 5' RACE reads with MiXCR, one entry per CDR3 protein. The sample contains 500,000 to 650,000 distinct CDR3 sequences, less than 20% of which appear only once. The junction had 2 bases not matched to a gene; V was cut back by 1 base and J by 2 bases. Germline loops: CDR1 SGHTA, CDR2 FQGTGA. The CDR3 is made up of 15 amino acids. The data stem from a study of T cells after yellow fever vaccination. Whole-study results and caveats: The secondary response peaked faster, at day 5 versus 15, but was weaker.

The chain employs TRBV7-3 and TRBJ2-3; 8 positions agree with TRBD2. The sample was PBMCs, taken 5 days after the first yellow fever vaccination. The TCR comes from a man between 18 and 35 years old who received the YFV17D yellow fever vaccine. As DNA, the CDR3 is TGTGCCAGCAGCTTAAACGGGGGGGCCACAGATACGCAGTATTTT. This translates into CASSLNGGATDTQYF.